This T cell receptor (beta chain) was found in a study of CD8 T cells in Susac syndrome. The RNA, roughly 0.45 to 1 ug, was put through reverse transcription using random hexamers. The authors amplified TCR beta CDR3 across 54 Vbeta and 13 Jbeta using immunoSEQ multiplex PCR. TCRdb processed the immunoSEQ multiplex PCR reads anew with MiXCR; each CDR3 protein has one entry. The sample holds about 84,000 distinct CDR3 sequences, over 80% seen once. CDR1 and CDR2 from the germline V gene are SQVTM and ANQGSEA. The length of the CDR3 is 14 residues. V lost 6 bases and J lost 5, with 17 bases in between. The T cells that were sequenced for TCR beta were CD8+ and CD4+ cells from blood. The CD8+ and CD4+ T cells were negatively isolated, with the TEMRA cells enriched by FACS.

The rearrangement joins TRBV29-1 to TRBJ2-1; maybe TRBD1 (5 bases). The source is a human donor in good health. The specimen sequenced was CD8+ T cells from PBMCs. The CDR3 reads CSVVAGRAHNEQFF. The CDR3 bases are TGCAGCGTCGTGGCCGGCAGGGCCCACAATGAGCAGTTCTTC.